This entry features one T cell receptor (beta chain) sequence. The antigen it recognizes is unknown. Base qualities were left out, and no much larger clone turns up one base away. This sample stems from a study of blood T cell repertoires in COVID-19 (TCRdb year 2020). Study-wide context: Samples covering the acute and convalescent phases of COVID-19 were provided by collaborators in the United States, Italy and Spain. Where HLA class I and class II types were available, the types were taken from metadata supplied by the sample provider, not from assay-based typing. Samples came from the ongoing ImmuneRACE study (first 160 participants) plus 1,254 subjects from 6 global collaborators. Subjects who had been exposed to COVID-19, were actively infected with it, or had recovered from it provided the deeply sampled blood TCRbeta repertoires that made up the dataset. Nearly every sample came with metadata listing a de-identified subject ID, COVID-19 status, age in years and sex. The prospective study material was composed of cDNA or gDNA derived from T cells, B-cell-depleted T cells, or PBMCs. The repertoires were released in a freely available public database meant as a resource for research on the immune response to SARS-CoV-2.

Findings and caveats that apply to the study as a whole: Clinical and demographic metadata were provided uncurated, with the amount varying by source and participant.

The germline V gene sets CDR1 to MGHRA and CDR2 to YSYEKL. The germline ends are 12 bases apart after V is trimmed by 0 bases and J by 7 bases. The CDR3 has 14 amino acids, counting the end cysteine and phenylalanine. Just the 42-base CDR3 DNA is kept, in frame starting at base 1. Each collaborating institution followed its own protocols to collect whole blood in K2EDTA tubes. For TCRbeta analysis, collaborators shipped samples in one of three forms: frozen whole blood, isolated PBMCs, or DNA extracted from either of those sample types. The immunoSEQ Assay, a bias-controlled multiplex PCR, was used to amplify TCRbeta CDR3 regions from genomic DNA. On the authors' methods: Within the assay, amplification of reference gene primers was used to estimate how many nucleated cells each sample contained. To quantify the absolute abundance of each unique TCRbeta CDR3 rearrangement, sequence reads were collapsed and filtered. Productive Simpson clonality was computed per sample as the square root of Simpson's diversity index over productive rearrangements. Here the immuneACCESS table is served through TCRdb, limited to in-frame sequences with V and J called. Missing clones are a known gap in these copies; in checked studies unresolved V genes cover under half, and the rest lacks a known reason. Clone size and V and J calls were adopted from that table, with D and trimming inferred from the DNA. For this sample there are 400,000 to 550,000 clones; 80% to 90% appear just once. In total, the top ten clones hold roughly 4% of the sample.

The sample comprised peripheral blood. The V gene is TRBV4-1 and the J gene is TRBJ1-1; confidence is insufficient to name the D gene. This receptor was obtained from a woman aged 25 to 45 with acute or convalescent COVID-19. The bases are TGCGCCAGCAGCCAAGATCTTCAGAACCGTGAAGCTTTCTTT. Translated, it gives CASSQDLQNREAFF.